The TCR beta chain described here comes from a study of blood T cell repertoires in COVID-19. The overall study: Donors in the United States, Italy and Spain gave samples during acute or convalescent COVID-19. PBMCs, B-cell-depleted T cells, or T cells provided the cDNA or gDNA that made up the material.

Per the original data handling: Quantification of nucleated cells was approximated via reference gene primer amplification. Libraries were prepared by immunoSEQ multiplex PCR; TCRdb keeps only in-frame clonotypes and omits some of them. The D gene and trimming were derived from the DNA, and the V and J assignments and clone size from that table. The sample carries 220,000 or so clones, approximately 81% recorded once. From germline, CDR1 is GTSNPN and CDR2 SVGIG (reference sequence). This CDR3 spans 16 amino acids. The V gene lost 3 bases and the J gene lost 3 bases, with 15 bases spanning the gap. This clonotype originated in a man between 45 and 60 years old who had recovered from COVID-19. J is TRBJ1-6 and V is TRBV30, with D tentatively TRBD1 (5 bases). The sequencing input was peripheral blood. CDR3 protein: CAWRGPGGLYNSPLHF. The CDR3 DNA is TGTGCCTGGAGGGGGCCGGGGGGACTCTATAATTCACCCCTCCACTTT.